The 14 T cell receptor beta chains given below trace back to one sample, sequenced in a study of CD8 T cells in ankylosing spondylitis. Regarding the study as a whole: A TCR beta motif of fewer than ten highly homologous variants seemed to mark ankylosing spondylitis blood.

One entry per CDR3 protein results from TCRdb running MiXCR on the 5' RACE reads. This sample has more than 300,000 distinct CDR3 sequences, with around 8% found just once. No antigens are known for them. Sequenced input: blood, either unsorted or a sorted T cell fraction (not recorded which). These receptor sequences come from a male donor with ankylosing spondylitis.

J is TRBJ1-2 and V is TRBV12-3 or TRBV12-4; TRBD1 aligns across 9 bases. The CDR3 sequence is 13 residues long. V lost 4 bases to trimming and J lost 9 bases; unmatched junction nucleotides: 6. The DNA of the CDR3 is TGTGCCAGCAGTTCATCGGGACAGGGAAGCTACACCTTC. As protein: CASSSSGQGSYTF.

Details on this clonotype: One end of the junction is discordant with germline, which a read error may explain. The chain carries TRBV5-3 and TRBJ2-4; TRBD2 aligns across 8 bases. TRBV5-3 is an ORF for which the function is uncertain. The CDR3 length is 16 residues. The CDR3 sequence is CARSSAAGLVQNIQYF. The CDR3 DNA sequence: TGTGCCAGGAGCTCCGCGGCGGGACTAGTCCAAAACATTCAGTACTTC.

In this sample, this clonotype turned up many times. This chain links TRBV12-3 or TRBV12-4 with TRBJ2-3; 7 nucleotides match TRBD2. V shed 2 bases, J shed 1 base, and the junction held 9 bases outside the gene matches. The CDR3 is 17 amino acids. DNA for the CDR3: TGTGCCAGCAGTTTATCCCCGACTAGCCCCGGCACAGATACGCAGTATTTT. The encoded protein is CASSLSPTSPGTDTQYF.

In its sample, this clonotype was seen many times. The rearrangement joins TRBV29-1 to TRBJ2-2, with D uncertain. V dropped 5 bases and J dropped 2 bases, with 9 bases sitting between them. This CDR3 region has 13 residues. Germline CDR1 SQVTM, CDR2 ANQGSEA. The CDR3 sequence: CSVYWPNTGELFF. For the CDR3, the DNA is TGCAGCGTTTACTGGCCTAACACCGGGGAGCTGTTTTTT.

The chain is built from TRBV5-6 and TRBJ1-2, with TRBD1 identical over 10 bases. J lost 6 bases, V lost 5 bases, and 13 bases had no gene match. Germline V gene lookup returns CDR1 SGHDT and CDR2 YYEEEE. The CDR3 totals 16 residues. The CDR3 nucleotides read TGTGCCAGCAGTGAGACCGGGACAGGGGTATGGGATGGCTACACCTTC. Its protein is CASSETGTGVWDGYTF.

This clonotype was picked up a small number of times. This chain joins TRBV6-2 or TRBV6-3 and TRBJ1-1; D is uncertain. The ends were cut back, 0 bases at V and 1 base at J, with 9 bases in the middle. The CDR3 consists of 15 residues. Looked up from germline, CDR1 is MNHEY and CDR2 is SVGEGT. The CDR3 DNA reads as TGTGCCAGCAGTTACTCGAGGCCGGGGAACACTGAAGCTTTCTTT. This encodes CASSYSRPGNTEAFF.

V is TRBV20-1 and J is TRBJ2-3, with 7 positions matching TRBD2. Germline CDR1 is DFQATT and CDR2 is SNEGSKA (reference sequence). With 0 bases clipped from V and 4 bases from J, the junction kept 7 bases outside the gene matches. The CDR3 runs 15 residues. In nucleotides, the CDR3 is TGCAGTGCTAGAGAAGTACTAGCGAGGGCAGATACGCAGTATTTT. Translated, it gives CSAREVLARADTQYF.

This clonotype was counted a few times. V is TRBV20-1 and J is TRBJ2-1, with a tentative D call TRBD2 (6 bases). V shed 0 bases and J shed 6 bases, with 15 bases lying between them. Germline CDR1 and CDR2: DFQATT and SNEGSKA (reference sequence). The CDR3 spans 15 residues. The CDR3 sequence: CSARDLGGVGNEQFF. Written as DNA, the CDR3 is TGCAGTGCTAGAGATCTTGGAGGGGTTGGCAATGAGCAGTTCTTC.

This clonotype showed up just a few times. The chain joins TRBV4-2 to TRBJ2-7; tentative D call: TRBD2 (6 bases). CDR1 is LGHNA and CDR2 is YNFKEQ in the germline V gene. This CDR3 is 14 amino acids long. Trimming pared 4 bases from V and 0 bases from J, leaving 10 bases between. CDR3 in DNA: TGTGCCAGCAGCCCCCCGGGACTCTCCTACGAGCAGTACTTC. The encoded protein is CASSPPGLSYEQYF.

In this sample, this clonotype turned up a few times. This chain connects TRBV20-1 to TRBJ2-1, with 8 positions matching TRBD1. The length of the CDR3 is 13 residues. Germline CDR1 is DFQATT and CDR2 is SNEGSKA (reference sequence). Trimming took 6 bases from V and 5 from J; bases not matched to a gene: 6. CDR3 sequence reads: CSATADRDNEQFF. The CDR3 region has the DNA TGCAGTGCCACCGCGGACAGGGACAATGAGCAGTTCTTC.

This clonotype has more than one count but fewer than ten. CDR3 DNA sequence: TGCGCCAGCAGCTTGGACCCGGGACAGGGTGGAGAGACCCAGTACTTC. Its protein product is CASSLDPGQGGETQYF. This sequence joins TRBV5-1 and TRBJ2-5, with 9 bases aligning to TRBD1. The V segment lost 0 bases and the J segment 4 bases; nucleotides outside the gene matches: 7. Germline V gene sequence: CDR1 SGHRS, CDR2 YFSETQ. The CDR3 covers 16 residues. The entire variable domain, with the rest obtained from reference TRBV5-1 and TRBJ2-5, is as follows: KAGVTQTPRYLIKTRGQQVTLSCSPISGHRSVSWYQQTPGQGLQFLFEYFSETQRNKGNFPGRFSGRQFSNSRSEMNVSTLELGDSALYLCASSLDPGQGGETQYFGPGTRLLVL.

V is TRBV28 and J is TRBJ2-7, with unresolved D. V was cut by 6 bases and J by 7 bases, with 10 bases left in between. CDR3 length: 11 amino acids. Germline V gene data show CDR1 as MDHEN and CDR2 as SYDVKM. CDR3 in DNA: TGTGCCAGCAGCAGGCGTAATGAGCAGTACTTC. Encoded protein: CASSRRNEQYF.

This clonotype was seen many times. The gene calls are TRBV20-1 and TRBJ1-5; a weak D match, TRBD1 (6 bases). The CDR3 is 12 amino acids. Germline-derived CDR1 and CDR2 are DFQATT and SNEGSKA (reference sequence). Trimming removed 6 bases from V and 3 bases from J, with 9 bases in between. CDR3 sequence (DNA): TGCAGTGCACAGGGCCCCAATCAGCCCCAGCATTTT. Protein sequence: CSAQGPNQPQHF.

The chain carries TRBV2 and TRBJ2-2; 7 bases fit TRBD1. There are 14 residues in the CDR3. Germline V gene data show CDR1 as SNHLY and CDR2 as FYNNEI. V dropped 8 bases and J dropped 1; count of bases not matched to a gene: 4. The CDR3 region is CASQRTGNTGELFF. In DNA, the CDR3 is TGTGCCAGCCAAAGGACAGGGAACACCGGGGAGCTGTTTTTT. The full variable domain, its missing parts supplied by reference TRBV2 and TRBJ2-2, is EPEVTQTPSHQVTQMGQEVILRCVPISNHLYFYWYRQILGQKVEFLVSFYNNEISEKSEIFDDQFSVERPDGSNFTLKIRSTKLEDSAMYFCASQRTGNTGELFFGEGSRLTVL.